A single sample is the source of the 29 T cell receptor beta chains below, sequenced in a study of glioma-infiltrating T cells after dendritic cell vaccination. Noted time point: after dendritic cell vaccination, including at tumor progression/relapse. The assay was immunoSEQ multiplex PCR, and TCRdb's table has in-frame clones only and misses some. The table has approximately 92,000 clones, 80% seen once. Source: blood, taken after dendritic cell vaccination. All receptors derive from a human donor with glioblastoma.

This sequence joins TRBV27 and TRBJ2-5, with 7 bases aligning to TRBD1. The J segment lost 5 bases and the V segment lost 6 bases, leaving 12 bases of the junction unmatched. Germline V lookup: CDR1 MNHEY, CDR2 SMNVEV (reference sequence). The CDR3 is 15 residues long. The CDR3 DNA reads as TGTGCCAGCAGAAGGGGGCTACGGCCGGGGGAGACCCAGTACTTC. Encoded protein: CASRRGLRPGETQYF.

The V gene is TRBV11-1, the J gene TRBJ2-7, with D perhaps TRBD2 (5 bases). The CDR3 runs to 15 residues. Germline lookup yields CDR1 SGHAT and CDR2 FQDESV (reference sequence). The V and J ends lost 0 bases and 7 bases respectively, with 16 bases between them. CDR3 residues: CASSLARGNIGEQYF. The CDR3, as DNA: TGTGCCAGCAGCTTAGCGAGAGGGAACATCGGGGAGCAGTACTTC.

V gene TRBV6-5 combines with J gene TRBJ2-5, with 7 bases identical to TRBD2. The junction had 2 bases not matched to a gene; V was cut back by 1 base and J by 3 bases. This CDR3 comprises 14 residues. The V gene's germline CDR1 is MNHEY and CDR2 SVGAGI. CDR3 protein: CASSYWGGKETQYF. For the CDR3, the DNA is TGTGCCAGCAGTTACTGGGGAGGGAAAGAGACCCAGTACTTC.

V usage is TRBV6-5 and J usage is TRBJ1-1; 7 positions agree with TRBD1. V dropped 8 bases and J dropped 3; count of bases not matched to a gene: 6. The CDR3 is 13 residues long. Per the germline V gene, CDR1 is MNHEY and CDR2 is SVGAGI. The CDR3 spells CASRIQGDTEAFF. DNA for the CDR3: TGTGCCAGCCGGATTCAGGGGGACACTGAAGCTTTCTTT.

CDR3 in amino acids: CASSWGVNEKLFF. The CDR3 DNA reads TGCGCCAGCAGCTGGGGGGTGAATGAAAAACTGTTTTTT. This chain connects TRBV5-1 to TRBJ1-4; TRBD1 is a possible D gene (5 bases). The ends were cut back, 3 bases at V and 5 bases at J, with 8 bases in the middle. CDR1 is SGHRS and CDR2 is YFSETQ in the germline V gene. There are 13 residues in the CDR3.

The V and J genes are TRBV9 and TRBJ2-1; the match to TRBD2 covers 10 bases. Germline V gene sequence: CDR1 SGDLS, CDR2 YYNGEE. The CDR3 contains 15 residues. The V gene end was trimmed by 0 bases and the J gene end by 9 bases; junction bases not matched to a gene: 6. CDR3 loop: CASSVVSGGASEQFF. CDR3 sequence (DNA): TGTGCCAGCAGCGTAGTGAGCGGGGGGGCAAGTGAGCAGTTCTTC.

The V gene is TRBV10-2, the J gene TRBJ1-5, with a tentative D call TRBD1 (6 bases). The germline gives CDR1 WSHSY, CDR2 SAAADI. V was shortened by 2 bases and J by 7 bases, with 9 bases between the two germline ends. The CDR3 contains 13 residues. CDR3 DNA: TGCGCCAGCAGTGAGCGGACAGCCCAGCCCCAGCATTTT. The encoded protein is CASSERTAQPQHF.

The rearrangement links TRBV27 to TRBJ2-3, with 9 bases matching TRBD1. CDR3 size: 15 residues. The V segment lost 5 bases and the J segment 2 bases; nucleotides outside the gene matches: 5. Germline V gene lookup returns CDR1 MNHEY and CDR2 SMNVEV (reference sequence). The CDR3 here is CASSPGTGYTDTQYF. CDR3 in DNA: TGTGCCAGCAGTCCCGGGACAGGGTACACAGATACGCAGTATTTT.

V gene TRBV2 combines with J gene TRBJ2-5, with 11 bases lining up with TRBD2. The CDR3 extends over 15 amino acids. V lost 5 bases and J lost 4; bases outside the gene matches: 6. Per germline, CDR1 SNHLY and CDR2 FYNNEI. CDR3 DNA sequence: TGTGCCAGCAGTTTGACTAGCGGGGTGGGAGAGACCCAGTACTTC. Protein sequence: CASSLTSGVGETQYF.

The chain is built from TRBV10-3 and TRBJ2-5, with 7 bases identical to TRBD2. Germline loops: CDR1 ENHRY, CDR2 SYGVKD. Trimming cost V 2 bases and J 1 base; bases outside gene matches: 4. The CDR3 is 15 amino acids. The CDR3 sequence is CAISEGGRGQETQYF. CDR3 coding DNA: TGTGCCATCAGTGAGGGAGGGAGGGGCCAAGAGACCCAGTACTTC.

CDR3 sequence: CAISESNNRNYGYTF. CDR3 coding DNA: TGTGCCATCAGTGAGTCGAACAACAGAAACTATGGCTACACCTTC. The chain is built from TRBV10-3 and TRBJ1-2; D is undetermined. Germline CDR1 is ENHRY and CDR2 is SYGVKD. The CDR3 is 15 amino acids. With 0 bases removed from V and 2 bases from J, the gap between germline ends came to 10 bases.

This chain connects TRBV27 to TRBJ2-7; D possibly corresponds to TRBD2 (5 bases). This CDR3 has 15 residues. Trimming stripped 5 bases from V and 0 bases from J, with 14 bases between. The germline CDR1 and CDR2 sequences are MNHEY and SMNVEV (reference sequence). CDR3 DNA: TGTGCCAGCAGTCCCCGACCGGGAAGCTCCTACGAGCAGTACTTC. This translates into CASSPRPGSSYEQYF.

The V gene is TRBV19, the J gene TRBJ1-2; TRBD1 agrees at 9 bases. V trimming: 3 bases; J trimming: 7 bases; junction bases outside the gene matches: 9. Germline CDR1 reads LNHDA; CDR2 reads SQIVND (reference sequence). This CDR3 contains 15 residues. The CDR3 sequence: CASSMGKTGGFGYTF. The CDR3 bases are TGTGCCAGTAGTATGGGAAAAACAGGGGGCTTTGGCTACACCTTC.

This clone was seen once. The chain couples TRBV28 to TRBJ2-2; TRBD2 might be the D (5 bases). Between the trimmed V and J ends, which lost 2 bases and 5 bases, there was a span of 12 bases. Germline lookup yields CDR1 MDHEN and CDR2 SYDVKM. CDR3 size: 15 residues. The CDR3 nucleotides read TGTGCCAGCAGTTTAGAAGGCGGGTTAACCGGGGAGCTGTTTTTT. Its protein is CASSLEGGLTGELFF.

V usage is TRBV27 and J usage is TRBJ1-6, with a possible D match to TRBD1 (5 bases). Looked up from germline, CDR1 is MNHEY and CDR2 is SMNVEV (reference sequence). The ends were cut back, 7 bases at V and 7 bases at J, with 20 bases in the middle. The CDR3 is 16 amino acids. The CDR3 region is CASTFRAGSGNSPLHF. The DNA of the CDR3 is TGTGCCAGCACCTTCAGGGCAGGGTCAGGGAATTCACCCCTCCACTTT.

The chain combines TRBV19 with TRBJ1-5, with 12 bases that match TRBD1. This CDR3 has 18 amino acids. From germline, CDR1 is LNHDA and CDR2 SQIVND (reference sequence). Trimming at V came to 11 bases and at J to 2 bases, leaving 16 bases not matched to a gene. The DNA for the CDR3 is TGTGCCGCCAGGCCCGGGACAGGGGGCGCGGTGGGCAATCAGCCCCAGCATTTT. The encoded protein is CAARPGTGGAVGNQPQHF.

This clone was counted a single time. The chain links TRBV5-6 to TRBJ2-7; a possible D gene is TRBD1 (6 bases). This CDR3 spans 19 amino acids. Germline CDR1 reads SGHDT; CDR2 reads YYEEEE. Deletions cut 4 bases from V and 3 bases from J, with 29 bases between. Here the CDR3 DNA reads TGTGCCAGCAGCCGTGGGGGCCGCGGTATGCTTGCTGGCTACTACGAGCAGTACTTC. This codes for CASSRGGRGMLAGYYEQYF. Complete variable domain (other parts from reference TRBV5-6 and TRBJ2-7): DAGVTQSPTHLIKTRGQQVTLRCSPKSGHDTVSWYQQALGQGPQFIFQYYEEEERQRGNFPDRFSGHQFPNYSSELNVNALLLGDSALYLCASSRGGRGMLAGYYEQYFGPGTRLTVT.

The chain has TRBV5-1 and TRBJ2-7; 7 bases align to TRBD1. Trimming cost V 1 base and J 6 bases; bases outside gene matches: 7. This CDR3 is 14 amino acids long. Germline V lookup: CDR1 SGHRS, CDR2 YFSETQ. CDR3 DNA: TGCGCCAGCAGCTTGAACAGGGGATCGGGCGAGCAGTACTTC. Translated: CASSLNRGSGEQYF.

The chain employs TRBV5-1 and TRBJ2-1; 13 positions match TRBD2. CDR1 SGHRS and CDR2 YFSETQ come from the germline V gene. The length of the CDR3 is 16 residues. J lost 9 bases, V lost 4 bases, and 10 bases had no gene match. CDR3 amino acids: CASSPVGLAGIGEQFF. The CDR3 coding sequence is TGCGCCAGCAGCCCCGTGGGACTAGCGGGGATCGGTGAGCAGTTCTTC.

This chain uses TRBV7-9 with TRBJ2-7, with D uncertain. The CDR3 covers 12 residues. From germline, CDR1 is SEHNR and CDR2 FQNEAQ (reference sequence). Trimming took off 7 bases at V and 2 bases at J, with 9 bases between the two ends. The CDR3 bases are TGTGCCAGCACTTCCGGTCCCTACGAGCAGTACTTC. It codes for CASTSGPYEQYF.

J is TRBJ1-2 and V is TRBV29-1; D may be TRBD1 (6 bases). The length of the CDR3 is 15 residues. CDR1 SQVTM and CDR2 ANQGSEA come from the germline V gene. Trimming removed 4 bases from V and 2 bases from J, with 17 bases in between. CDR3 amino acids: CSVGGGDGENYGYTF. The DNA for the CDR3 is TGCAGCGTTGGAGGGGGGGACGGGGAGAACTATGGCTACACCTTC. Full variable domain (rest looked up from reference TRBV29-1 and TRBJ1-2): SAVISQKPSRDICQRGTSLTIQCQVDSQVTMMFWYRQQPGQSLTLIATANQGSEATYESGFVIDKFPISRPNLTFSTLTVSNMSPEDSSIYLCSVGGGDGENYGYTFGSGTRLTVV.

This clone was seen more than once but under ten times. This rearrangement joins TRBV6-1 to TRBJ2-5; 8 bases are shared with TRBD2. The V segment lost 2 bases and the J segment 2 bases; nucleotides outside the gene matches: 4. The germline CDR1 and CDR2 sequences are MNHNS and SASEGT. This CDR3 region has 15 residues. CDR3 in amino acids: CASSESGGGQETQYF. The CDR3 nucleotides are TGTGCCAGCAGTGAATCGGGGGGGGGTCAAGAGACCCAGTACTTC.

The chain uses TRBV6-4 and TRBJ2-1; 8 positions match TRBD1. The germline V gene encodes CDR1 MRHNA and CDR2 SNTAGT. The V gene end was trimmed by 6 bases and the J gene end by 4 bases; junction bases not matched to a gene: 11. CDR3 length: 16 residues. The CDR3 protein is CASREHDRGQYNEQFF. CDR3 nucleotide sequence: TGTGCCAGCAGGGAACATGACAGGGGACAATACAATGAGCAGTTCTTC.

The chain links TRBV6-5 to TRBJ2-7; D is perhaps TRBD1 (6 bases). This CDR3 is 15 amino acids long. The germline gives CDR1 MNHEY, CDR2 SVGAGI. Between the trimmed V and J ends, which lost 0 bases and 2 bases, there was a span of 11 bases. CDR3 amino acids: CASSYSRAGAYEQYF. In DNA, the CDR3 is TGTGCCAGCAGTTACTCGAGAGCAGGGGCCTACGAGCAGTACTTC.

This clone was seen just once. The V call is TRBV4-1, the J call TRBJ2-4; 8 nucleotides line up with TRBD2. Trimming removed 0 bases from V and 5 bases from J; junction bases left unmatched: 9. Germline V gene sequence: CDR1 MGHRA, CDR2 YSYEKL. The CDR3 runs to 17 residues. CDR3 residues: CASSQDRSGSVENIQYF. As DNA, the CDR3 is TGCGCCAGCAGCCAAGATAGAAGCGGGAGTGTCGAAAACATTCAGTACTTC.

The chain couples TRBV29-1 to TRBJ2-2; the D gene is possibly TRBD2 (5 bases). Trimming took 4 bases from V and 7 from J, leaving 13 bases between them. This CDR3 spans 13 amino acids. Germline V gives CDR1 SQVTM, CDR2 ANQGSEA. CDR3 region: CSVVEVVYGELFF. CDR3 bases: TGCAGCGTTGTGGAGGTCGTGTACGGGGAGCTGTTTTTT.

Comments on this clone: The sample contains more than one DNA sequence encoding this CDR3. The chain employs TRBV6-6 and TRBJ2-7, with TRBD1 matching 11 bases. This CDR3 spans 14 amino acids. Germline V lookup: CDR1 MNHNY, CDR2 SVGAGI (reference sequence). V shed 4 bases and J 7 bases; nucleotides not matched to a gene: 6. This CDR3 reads CASSSGQGAGEQYF. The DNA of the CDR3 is TGTGCCAGCAGTTCCGGACAGGGGGCGGGGGAGCAGTACTTC.

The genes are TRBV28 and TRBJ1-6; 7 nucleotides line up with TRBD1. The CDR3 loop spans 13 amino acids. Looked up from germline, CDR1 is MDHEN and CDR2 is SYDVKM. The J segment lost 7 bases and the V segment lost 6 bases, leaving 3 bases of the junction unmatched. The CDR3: CASRRDSNSPLHF. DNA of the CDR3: TGTGCCAGCAGGCGGGACAGCAATTCACCCCTCCACTTT.

The CDR3: CASSLLAGEGTQYF. The CDR3 coding sequence is TGCGCCAGCAGCTTGTTAGCGGGGGAAGGGACCCAGTACTTC. The chain carries TRBV5-1 and TRBJ2-5; 9 positions agree with TRBD2. Germline trimming cut 1 base from V and 7 bases from J; bases unmatched to any gene: 5. The CDR3 has 14 residues. Germline CDR1 and CDR2: SGHRS and YFSETQ.